This T cell receptor beta chain stems from a study of T cell responses to AZD1222 COVID-19 vaccine. General observations from the study: Reportedly, close to half of spike-specific TCRs are directed against unmutated variant regions. Spike as a whole was targeted by vaccine-associated CD4 TCRs, dominant at 160-218 and 743-854. There were repertoire samples only from the period after the peak T cell response. Donors were mostly white British, more females; clonal diversity possibly underestimated.

Turning to this clone: Its antigen is not known.

This CDR3 comprises 16 residues. The germline V gene encodes CDR1 MNHEY and CDR2 SMNVEV (reference sequence). Trimming at V came to 4 bases and at J to 7 bases, leaving 11 bases not matched to a gene. The data were produced by immunoSEQ multiplex PCR, yet TCRdb's version contains in-frame clones alone and is incomplete. There are roughly 120,000 clones in the sample; 87% occur only once, and 9.8% lies in the top ten. Sequenced material: peripheral blood, taken on day 0 of AZD1222 vaccination. This clonotype was obtained from an adult in good health. The chain couples TRBV27 to TRBJ1-3; TRBD1 matches at 9 bases. This CDR3 reads CASSSGQGVSGNTIYF. CDR3 DNA: TGTGCCAGCAGTTCGGGACAGGGTGTGTCCGGGAACACCATATATTTT.